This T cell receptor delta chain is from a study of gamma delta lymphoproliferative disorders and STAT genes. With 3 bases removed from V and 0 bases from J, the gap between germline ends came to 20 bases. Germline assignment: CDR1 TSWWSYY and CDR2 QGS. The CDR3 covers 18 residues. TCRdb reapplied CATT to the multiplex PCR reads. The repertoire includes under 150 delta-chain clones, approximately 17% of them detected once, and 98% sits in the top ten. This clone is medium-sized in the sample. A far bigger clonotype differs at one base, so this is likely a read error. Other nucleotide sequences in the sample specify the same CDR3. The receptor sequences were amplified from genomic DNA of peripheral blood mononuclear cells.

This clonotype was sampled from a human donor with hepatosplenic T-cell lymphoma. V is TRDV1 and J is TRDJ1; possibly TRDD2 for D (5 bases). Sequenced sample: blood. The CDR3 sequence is CALGDDIHPLPNTDKLIF. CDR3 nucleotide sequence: TGTGCTCTTGGGGATGATATCCATCCTCTTCCAAACACCGATAAACTCATCTTT.